One sample yielded the 29 T cell receptor beta chains listed below, sequenced in a study of CD8+CD57+ T cells in acquired aplastic anemia. Only patients with CD8+CD57+ cell expansion on flow cytometry were chosen for sequencing. The TCR beta profiling, which covered VDJ combination and CDR3 sequence, was carried out using genomic DNA as the template. From the reads, TCRdb called clonotypes with MiXCR, one entry per CDR3 protein. The table shows about 150,000 distinct CDR3 sequences, with roughly 49% occurring only once. The source material was sorted CD4+, CD8+, or CD8+CD57+ T cells (not recorded which) from PBMCs. The receptors were sampled from a human donor with aplastic anemia.

The V and J genes are TRBV20-1 and TRBJ2-7; D is possibly TRBD2 (5 bases). Per germline, CDR1 DFQATT and CDR2 SNEGSKA (reference sequence). V gave up 1 base and J gave up 5 bases, with 12 bases separating them. This CDR3 has 13 residues. Here the CDR3 reads CSARVVNGNEQYF. In nucleotides, the CDR3 is TGCAGTGCTAGAGTAGTGAACGGGAACGAGCAGTACTTC.

V gene TRBV10-1 combines with J gene TRBJ1-6, with 9 bases identical to TRBD1. CDR1 and CDR2 (germline): WNHNN, SYGVQD (reference sequence). The V gene end was trimmed by 4 bases and the J gene end by 7 bases; junction bases not matched to a gene: 5. The CDR3 runs to 15 residues. This chain's CDR3 is CASSGTGTGNSPLHF. CDR3 DNA: TGCGCCAGCAGTGGCACCGGGACAGGGAATTCACCCCTCCACTTT.

This clonotype was recorded many times. The gene calls are TRBV5-1 and TRBJ2-3; D perhaps matches TRBD2 (6 bases). The V gene's germline CDR1 is SGHRS and CDR2 YFSETQ. The CDR3 is 14 amino acids. V lost 5 bases to trimming and J lost 1 base, with 11 bases between them. CDR3 in DNA: TGCGCCAGCAGACCCTCGGGGGGCACAGATACGCAGTATTTT. It specifies CASRPSGGTDTQYF.

The genes are TRBV19 and TRBJ1-1; D is ambiguous. Per germline, CDR1 LNHDA and CDR2 SQIVND (reference sequence). The V gene lost 5 bases and the J gene lost 1 base, with 8 bases spanning the gap. This CDR3 contains 13 residues. CDR3 bases: TGTGCCAGTAGTCTAATGGGGAACACTGAAGCTTTCTTT. Amino acids: CASSLMGNTEAFF.

Regarding this clonotype: This could be a read error, since a much larger clone is one nucleotide away. The CDR3 carries no conserved terminal phenylalanine or tryptophan, so it likely arises from a read error. The chain couples TRBV4-2 to TRBJ2-5; TRBD1 matches 9 bases. Germline trimming cut 2 bases from V and 5 bases from J; bases unmatched to any gene: 6. Germline V gene lookup returns CDR1 LGHNA and CDR2 YNFKEQ. CDR3 length: 15 amino acids. The CDR3 protein is CASSQPGTGRETQYS. The CDR3 DNA sequence: TGTGCCAGCAGCCAACCGGGGACAGGGCGGGAGACCCAGTACTCC.

V is TRBV20-1 and J is TRBJ2-1; 13 bases fit TRBD2. Germline CDR1 reads DFQATT; CDR2 reads SNEGSKA (reference sequence). Unmatched junction bases numbered 14, after V lost 1 base and J lost 5 bases. The CDR3 spans 19 residues. In DNA, the CDR3 is TGCAGTGCTAGAGGGAGTCTCGGGCGGACTAGCGGGGGAAACAATGAGCAGTTCTTC. It codes for CSARGSLGRTSGGNNEQFF.

V usage is TRBV19 and J usage is TRBJ2-3; 7 nucleotides agree with TRBD1. CDR1 is LNHDA, CDR2 SQIVND, per germline (reference sequence). With V trimmed by 1 base and J by 1 base, 2 bases remained unmatched. The CDR3 has 15 residues. DNA for the CDR3: TGTGCCAGTAGTATAGGAACAGGGGGCACAGATACGCAGTATTTT. Translation gives CASSIGTGGTDTQYF.

This chain uses TRBV15 with TRBJ2-5; 9 bases agree with TRBD1. This CDR3 is 17 amino acids long. Germline V gene data show CDR1 as LNHNV and CDR2 as YYDKDF (reference sequence). V was clipped by 0 bases and J by 0 bases; unmatched bases: 5. The CDR3 region has the DNA TGTGCCACCAGCAGAGATCGCGGGACAGGGTACCAAGAGACCCAGTACTTC. It yields the protein CATSRDRGTGYQETQYF.

This clonotype was counted many times. This CDR3 reads CASRKEYSNQPQHF. CDR3 in DNA: TGTGCCAGCAGGAAAGAATATAGCAATCAGCCCCAGCATTTT. The V call is TRBV2, the J call TRBJ1-5; D not resolved. Germline CDR1 reads SNHLY; CDR2 reads FYNNEI. There are 14 residues in the CDR3. V shed 6 bases and J shed 0 bases, with 9 bases lying between them.

The chain is built from TRBV19 and TRBJ1-1; D gene uncertain. The V gene's germline CDR1 is LNHDA and CDR2 SQIVND (reference sequence). V was cut by 3 bases and J by 7 bases, with 18 bases left in between. This CDR3 has 15 residues. The CDR3 is CASSISRMADLEAFF. CDR3 DNA sequence: TGTGCCAGTAGTATCTCCCGTATGGCGGATCTTGAAGCTTTCTTT.

This clonotype has ten or more counts. The chain recombines TRBV7-9 with TRBJ2-7, with TRBD1 matching over 9 bases. The trim removed 5 bases at V and 4 bases at J, leaving 6 bases unmatched. The CDR3 covers 14 residues. Germline CDR1 and CDR2: SEHNR and FQNEAQ (reference sequence). The CDR3 reads CASSSGTGQYEQYF. Here the CDR3 DNA reads TGTGCCAGCAGCAGCGGGACAGGGCAATACGAGCAGTACTTC.

This rearrangement joins TRBV7-3 to TRBJ2-6; D not resolved. The CDR3 is 12 residues long. V was clipped by 9 bases and J by 1 base, with 4 bases between them. Germline CDR1 and CDR2: SGHTA and FQGTGA. The CDR3 region has the DNA TGTGCCAGTGGATCTGGGGCCAACGTCCTGACTTTC. It translates to CASGSGANVLTF.

The V and J genes are TRBV6-1 and TRBJ2-5; the D gene is possibly TRBD2 (5 bases). CDR1 MNHNS and CDR2 SASEGT come from the germline V gene. Trimming took off 7 bases at V and 5 bases at J, with 17 bases between the two ends. The CDR3 sequence is 14 residues long. The CDR3 nucleotides read TGTGCCAGCATCGGTCTAGCTGATTCTGAGACCCAGTACTTC. Amino acids: CASIGLADSETQYF.

The chain recombines TRBV20-1 with TRBJ1-1; D possibly corresponds to TRBD1 (6 bases). This CDR3 contains 15 residues. V was pared by 0 bases and J by 1 base, with 12 bases between. Germline V gene sequence: CDR1 DFQATT, CDR2 SNEGSKA (reference sequence). CDR3 residues: CSARDRGTRNTEAFF. CDR3 nucleotides: TGCAGTGCTAGAGATCGGGGGACAAGGAACACTGAAGCTTTCTTT.

The chain is built from TRBV12-3 or TRBV12-4 and TRBJ2-7; TRBD1 or TRBD2 may be the D gene (5 bases each). This CDR3 region has 14 residues. V was cut by 9 bases and J by 3 bases, with 18 bases left in between. The CDR3 region has the DNA TGTGCCAGTAGGGACCTCGGGAACTACTACGAGCAGTACTTC. Translating gives CASRDLGNYYEQYF.

This clonotype was detected ten times or more. This chain links TRBV10-3 with TRBJ2-3; the D gene is possibly TRBD1 (5 bases). Germline assignment: CDR1 ENHRY and CDR2 SYGVKD. CDR3 length: 14 residues. Trimming cost V 10 bases and J 4 bases, with 18 bases left between them. The CDR3 loop is CATRQNKGPDTQYF. CDR3 bases: TGTGCCACTAGACAGAACAAAGGCCCAGATACGCAGTATTTT.

A note on this clonotype: One junction end disagrees with the germline gene, perhaps due to a read error. This chain connects TRBV2 to TRBJ1-5; D possibly corresponds to TRBD1 (5 bases). CDR3 size: 14 residues. CDR1 and CDR2 from the germline V gene are SNHLY and FYNNEI. DNA of the CDR3: TGTGCCAGCAGTGAACAAGGGGCTGATCAACCCCAGCATTTT. This gives the protein CASSEQGADQPQHF.

The sample holds many counts of this clonotype. This chain uses TRBV7-6 with TRBJ2-3; TRBD2 might be the D (6 bases). Per germline, CDR1 SGHVS and CDR2 FNYEAQ. Between the trimmed V and J ends, which lost 5 bases and 2 bases, there was a span of 14 bases. CDR3 length: 15 residues. The CDR3 region has the DNA TGTGCCAGCAGCCGGACGCCGGGGGTCACAGATACGCAGTATTTT. It yields the protein CASSRTPGVTDTQYF.

About this clonotype: A much larger clone differs by one base, so this may be a read error. The CDR3 region has the DNA TGTGCCAGCAGCTGGGGGCGGGGGGGCCGGAATGAGCAGTTCTTC. Protein product: CASSWGRGGRNEQFF. This rearrangement joins TRBV5-4 to TRBJ2-1, with 9 bases identical to TRBD2. The CDR3 length is 15 residues. Germline V gene lookup returns CDR1 SGHNT and CDR2 YYREEE (reference sequence). J gave up 7 bases and V 3 bases, and 8 bases lay outside the gene matches.

In this sample, this clonotype turned up many times. The chain uses TRBV7-9 and TRBJ1-1; D remains unclear. There are 13 residues in the CDR3. Germline-derived CDR1 and CDR2 are SEHNR and FQNEAQ (reference sequence). V lost 1 base, J lost 5 bases, and 8 bases lay in between. CDR3 sequence (DNA): TGTGCCAGCAGCTTAGAAAAAGGGACTGAAGCTTTCTTT. Encoded protein: CASSLEKGTEAFF.

The gene calls are TRBV20-1 and TRBJ2-1; D unresolved. V lost 1 base to trimming and J lost 5 bases, with 3 bases between them. Germline assignment: CDR1 DFQATT and CDR2 SNEGSKA (reference sequence). The CDR3 has 11 amino acids. For the CDR3, the DNA is TGCAGTGCTAGAGGTAACAATGAGCAGTTCTTC. Residues: CSARGNNEQFF.

This clonotype has a handful of counts. The rearrangement links TRBV2 to TRBJ2-5; D unresolved. CDR3 length: 12 amino acids. The V and J ends lost 5 bases and 2 bases respectively, with 6 bases between them. CDR1 SNHLY and CDR2 FYNNEI come from the germline V gene. CDR3 amino acids: CASSTTQETQYF. CDR3 DNA sequence: TGTGCCAGCAGTACTACTCAAGAGACCCAGTACTTC.

This clonotype appeared many times. The V gene is TRBV5-4, the J gene TRBJ1-6; possibly TRBD1 for D (6 bases). V gave up 3 bases and J gave up 9 bases, with 25 bases separating them. This CDR3 has 18 residues. Germline V gene sequence: CDR1 SGHNT, CDR2 YYREEE (reference sequence). The CDR3 region is CASSWGAFSGQFTSPLHF. The CDR3 nucleotides are TGTGCCAGCAGCTGGGGGGCCTTTTCAGGACAGTTCACTTCACCCCTCCACTTT. Filled out from reference TRBV5-4 and TRBJ1-6, the complete variable domain reads ETGVTQSPTHLIKTRGQQVTLRCSSQSGHNTVSWYQQALGQGPQFIFQYYREEENGRGNFPPRFSGLQFPNYSSELNVNALELDDSALYLCASSWGAFSGQFTSPLHFGNGTRLTVT.

The sample holds many counts of this clonotype. The V gene is TRBV25-1, the J gene TRBJ2-2, with D maybe TRBD1 (6 bases). There are 15 residues in the CDR3. Deletions cut 7 bases from V and 0 bases from J, with 12 bases between. CDR1 is MGHDK and CDR2 is SYGVNS in the germline V gene. The CDR3, as DNA: TGTGCCAGCAAATCAGGGGCTGCGAACACCGGGGAGCTGTTTTTT. Translating gives CASKSGAANTGELFF. Complete variable domain (other parts from reference TRBV25-1 and TRBJ2-2): EADIYQTPRYLVIGTGKKITLECSQTMGHDKMYWYQQDPGMELHLIHYSYGVNSTEKGDLSSESTVSRIRTEHFPLTLESARPSHTSQYLCASKSGAANTGELFFGEGSRLTVL.

The rearrangement links TRBV20-1 to TRBJ2-7; 7 bases agree with TRBD1. CDR3 length: 11 amino acids. Germline lookup yields CDR1 DFQATT and CDR2 SNEGSKA (reference sequence). The CDR3 loop reads CRTGSLGEQYF. CDR3 nucleotides: TGCAGGACAGGGTCACTAGGCGAGCAGTACTTC.

The CDR3 region has the DNA TGTGCCAGTAGTCCCTGGGAGAGAATGTCTGAAAAACTGTTTTTT. Translating gives CASSPWERMSEKLFF. This chain uses TRBV19 with TRBJ1-4; D is unclear. CDR1 LNHDA and CDR2 SQIVND come from the germline V gene (reference sequence). The CDR3 length is 15 residues. Trimming shortened V by 5 bases and J by 7 bases, and 17 bases separated the two germline ends.

The rearrangement joins TRBV5-6 to TRBJ2-7; 8 bases map to TRBD1. CDR1 and CDR2 from the germline V gene are SGHDT and YYEEEE. V lost 3 bases and J lost 2; bases outside the gene matches: 7. The CDR3 consists of 15 residues. The CDR3 spells CASSSGQGNAYEQYF. CDR3 bases: TGTGCCAGCAGCTCCGGACAGGGAAATGCCTACGAGCAGTACTTC.

J is TRBJ1-4 and V is TRBV27; D unresolved. V lost 5 bases, J lost 5 bases, and 9 bases lay in between. This CDR3 has 13 amino acids. Germline CDR1 and CDR2: MNHEY and SMNVEV (reference sequence). As DNA, the CDR3 is TGTGCCAGCAGTAAGCGATTCAATGAAAAACTGTTTTTT. This gives the protein CASSKRFNEKLFF.

This clonotype was detected a few times. The V gene is TRBV4-2, the J gene TRBJ1-3; D is undetermined. This CDR3 has 17 residues. Per the germline V gene, CDR1 is LGHNA and CDR2 is YNFKEQ. Trimming took 0 bases from V and 0 from J, leaving 12 bases between them. CDR3 in DNA: TGTGCCAGCAGCCAAGACCCAAGTTATAGCTCTGGAAACACCATATATTTT. It translates to CASSQDPSYSSGNTIYF.